The TCR beta chain under discussion was sequenced for a study of T cell responses to AZD1222 COVID-19 vaccine (dated by TCRdb to the early 2020s). For the wider study: AZD1222 recipients given second doses at about 4 weeks or at about 12 weeks were pooled, since spike-specific TCR depth and breadth were not found to differ between the two schedules. A total of 230 to 250 trial participants underwent TCR sequencing, of whom nearly 210 received two doses of AZD1222 and some 25 received two doses of the MenACWY control vaccine. Enrollment into the trials was organized by age into subgroups of 18-55, 56-69 and 70-plus years, and those subgroups contained about 150, 27 and 61 TCR-sequenced participants, respectively.

Taken with the paper, the label for time point translates to: baseline before first vaccination. The vaccinee samples were drawn from two UK trials, COV001 and COV002, one of which was a single-blind randomized controlled phase 2/3 trial testing AZD1222 (ChAdOx1 nCoV-19) in healthy adults. Trial participant PBMC samples were collected at day 0 and day 28 after the second dose for TCRbeta chain sequencing. Per the germline V gene, SGHTA is the CDR1 and FQGNSA is the CDR2. V and J are truncated by 3 bases and 5 bases respectively, leaving an intervening sequence of 9 bases. Inclusive of the bounding cysteine and phenylalanine, the CDR3 is 13 residues long. The sequence is cut down to CDR3 DNA, 39 bases in frame from base 1. The CDR3 regions of human TCRbeta chains were subjected to immunosequencing. The authors processed their data as follows. TCRs in the repertoires were compared against a reference library of SARS-CoV-2-specific TCRs that had been generated with the MIRA antigen-specificity platform. Breadth was defined as the fraction of unique TCRs that were SARS-CoV-2-associated. Depth was defined as the fraction of total T cells that were SARS-CoV-2-associated. Using the MIRA data, every spike-specific TCR was mapped to the spike region that the TCR reacted to and assigned to either a CD4 or a CD8 class. Log10-transformed breadth and depth values were compared by one-way ANOVA with Sidak's multiple comparisons tests. Not all clones reach the TCRdb copy of this immuneACCESS table, which keeps in-frame sequences only. Checked studies attribute under half of the gap to unresolved V genes and leave the rest unexplained. V and J calls and clone size follow that table, whereas D and trimming were derived from the DNA. Within this sample are fewer than 120,000 clones, with 70% to 90% of them counted one time only. The ten most abundant clones make up around 3.3% of the sample.

Concerning this clone itself: Which antigen it targets is not known. One base away there is no much larger clone; base qualities are not given.

Results and caveats for the whole study, not just this receptor: Conclusions about previously exposed vaccinees are limited because only a handful of AZD1222 recipients were SARS-CoV-2 seropositive at baseline. Nearly half of unique spike-specific TCRs reportedly recognized epitopes outside regions mutated in the B.1.351 and B.1.1.7 variants. Participants were mostly white British, with more females than males. The authors suggested clonal diversity may have been underestimated. Because no samples from the day 14 peak response were available, repertoires could be characterized only after the peak T cell response. Spike-specific TCR breadth and depth rose significantly after two AZD1222 doses compared with day 0 and with MenACWY recipients. The 56-69-year group was small, and its depth increase did not reach significance, likely because of low power. CD4 TCRs associated with the vaccine covered the entire spike protein, and the dominant responses were in regions 160-218 and 743-854.

This TCR was recovered from an adult in good health. This receptor chain uses TRBV7-2 and TRBJ2-3; TRBD2 is perhaps the D gene, given 5 matching bases. The material sequenced was peripheral blood, taken on day 0 of AZD1222 vaccination. CDR3 sequence: CASSFNEGDTQYF. The base sequence is TGTGCCAGCAGCTTCAATGAGGGAGATACGCAGTATTTT.